The 18 T cell receptor beta chains below were found in one sample sequenced in a study of shared clonotypes between healthy human individuals. Only in-frame clones appear in the TCRdb table, and some are missing; sequencing was by immunoSEQ multiplex PCR. The profile shows 2 million to 3 million clones, 85% to 95% of them singletons. The sample consisted of naive CD4+ T cells sorted from blood. The sample's subset: CD45RA+ positively selected. Source of these receptors: a man between 18 and 29 years old in good health.

V gene TRBV30 combines with J gene TRBJ2-3; D remains unclear. The V end lost 2 bases, the J end lost 6 bases, and 15 bases lay between the germline ends. This CDR3 spans 14 amino acids. Germline CDR1 reads GTSNPN; CDR2 reads SVGIG (reference sequence). CDR3 coding DNA: TGTGCCTGGAGTCGAAGCTCCATTAGGGATACGCAGTATTTT. Translated, it gives CAWSRSSIRDTQYF.

The chain employs TRBV19 and TRBJ2-7, with TRBD2 matching 12 bases. There are 15 residues in the CDR3. CDR1 is LNHDA, CDR2 SQIVND, per germline (reference sequence). V dropped 6 bases and J dropped 0; count of bases not matched to a gene: 3. The CDR3 sequence: CASRPTSGSSYEQYF. The CDR3, as DNA: TGTGCCAGTAGACCGACTAGCGGGAGCTCCTACGAGCAGTACTTC.

This chain joins TRBV27 and TRBJ2-5; 7 bases are shared with TRBD1. CDR1 and CDR2 from the germline V gene are MNHEY and SMNVEV (reference sequence). Trimming removed 5 bases from V and 1 base from J; junction bases left unmatched: 4. This CDR3 region has 14 residues. CDR3 nucleotide sequence: TGTGCCAGCAGTCCCGGGACAGCCCAAGAGACCCAGTACTTC. The encoded protein is CASSPGTAQETQYF.

This chain joins TRBV6-1 and TRBJ1-4; possible D gene TRBD1, 6 bases. Germline CDR1 is MNHNS and CDR2 is SASEGT. This CDR3 spans 15 amino acids. V was trimmed by 6 bases and J by 2 bases, leaving 13 bases between them. CDR3 amino acids: CASSMTGSTNEKLFF. The CDR3 DNA is TGTGCCAGCAGCATGACAGGTTCCACTAATGAAAAACTGTTTTTT.

The chain recombines TRBV4-3 with TRBJ1-2, with 9 bases lining up with TRBD1. CDR1 is LGHNA, CDR2 YSLEER, per germline. The CDR3 runs to 14 residues. The junction had 2 bases not matched to a gene; V was cut back by 0 bases and J by 6 bases. This CDR3 is CASSQEGQGDGYTF. CDR3 bases: TGCGCCAGCAGCCAAGAGGGACAGGGCGATGGCTACACCTTC.

The rearrangement uses TRBV4-1 and TRBJ2-5; the match to TRBD2 covers 8 bases. Germline V CDR1 and CDR2: MGHRA, YSYEKL. Losses at the gene ends were 3 bases for V and 4 bases for J; bases not matched to a gene: 13. The CDR3 consists of 17 residues. CDR3 region: CASSHRLTSVAGETQYF. The CDR3 nucleotides are TGCGCCAGCAGCCACCGCTTGACTAGCGTCGCGGGAGAGACCCAGTACTTC.

The chain carries TRBV6-6 and TRBJ1-1, with D unresolved. The CDR3 spans 13 residues. The germline V gene has CDR1 MNHNY and CDR2 SVGAGI (reference sequence). V lost 6 bases and J lost 0, with 8 bases in between. The chain's CDR3 is CASSIDMNTEAFF. The CDR3 DNA follows: TGTGCCAGCAGCATAGACATGAACACTGAAGCTTTCTTT.

The J gene is TRBJ2-7, the V gene TRBV6-6, with 8 bases matching TRBD1. The CDR3 is 16 amino acids. The V gene end was trimmed by 4 bases and the J gene end by 6 bases; junction bases not matched to a gene: 14. Germline-derived CDR1 and CDR2 are MNHNY and SVGAGI (reference sequence). As DNA, the CDR3 is TGTGCCAGCAGTTTACTGGGACAGGCCGCAGCCGGCGAGCAGTACTTC. Translation gives CASSLLGQAAAGEQYF.

A note on this clone: Other DNA sequences in the sample encode the same CDR3. V usage is TRBV7-2 and J usage is TRBJ1-5, with a tentative D call TRBD1 (6 bases). V lost 5 bases, J lost 3 bases, and 11 bases lay in between. This CDR3 is 14 amino acids long. Germline V gene data show CDR1 as SGHTA and CDR2 as FQGNSA. The CDR3: CASSPTGSNQPQHF. In DNA, the CDR3 is TGTGCCAGCAGCCCGACAGGATCCAATCAGCCCCAGCATTTT. The full variable domain, completed using reference TRBV7-2 and TRBJ1-5, is GAGVSQSPSNKVTEKGKDVELRCDPISGHTALYWYRQSLGQGLEFLIYFQGNSAPDKSGLPSDRFSAERTGGSVSTLTIQRTQQEDSAVYLCASSPTGSNQPQHFGDGTRLSIL.

The chain joins TRBV5-3 to TRBJ2-7; 13 bases are shared with TRBD2. TRBV5-3 is labeled an ORF, and its function is uncertain. J was trimmed by 0 bases and V by 1 base; bases with no gene match: 7. The CDR3 is made up of 18 amino acids. The CDR3 bases are TGTGCCAGAAGCTTGTCGACTAGCGGGAGGAACAGCTCCTACGAGCAGTACTTC. Encoded protein: CARSLSTSGRNSSYEQYF.

This clone was detected a few times. CDR3 in amino acids: CASSPGTGMAAFF. CDR3 bases: TGTGCCAGTAGTCCCGGGACAGGGATGGCAGCTTTCTTT. The V call is TRBV19, the J call TRBJ1-1; TRBD1 matches at 9 bases. The trim removed 5 bases at V and 10 bases at J, leaving 8 bases unmatched. The CDR3 covers 13 residues. The germline gives CDR1 LNHDA, CDR2 SQIVND (reference sequence).

The chain couples TRBV10-1 to TRBJ2-3, with D perhaps assigned TRBD1 or TRBD2 (7 bases each). There are 16 residues in the CDR3. V was cut by 2 bases and J by 1 base, with 13 bases left in between. Germline V gene lookup returns CDR1 WNHNN and CDR2 SYGVQD (reference sequence). This CDR3 reads CASSEARGGGTDTQYF. CDR3 nucleotides: TGCGCCAGCAGTGAGGCCAGGGGGGGCGGCACAGATACGCAGTATTTT.

This chain joins TRBV29-1 and TRBJ2-1; 8 bases map to TRBD1. V was pared by 3 bases and J by 9 bases, with 10 bases of the junction left unmatched. The CDR3 spans 14 residues. In germline, CDR1 is SQVTM, CDR2 ANQGSEA. CDR3 sequence reads: CSVEEDRAYGEQFF. The CDR3 DNA reads as TGCAGCGTTGAGGAGGACAGGGCCTACGGTGAGCAGTTCTTC.

The rearrangement links TRBV10-3 to TRBJ1-2; no firm D call. Germline V CDR1 and CDR2: ENHRY, SYGVKD. The CDR3 loop spans 13 amino acids. Trimming shortened V by 2 bases and J by 4 bases, and 8 bases separated the two germline ends. The CDR3 nucleotides read TGTGCCATCAGTGAGGGGCTTTTCTATGGCTACACCTTC. Protein sequence: CAISEGLFYGYTF.

The chain combines TRBV12-5 with TRBJ1-2; D gene uncertain. V was clipped by 0 bases and J by 7 bases, with 12 bases between them. Germline V gene sequence: CDR1 LGHNT, CDR2 FRNRAP. This CDR3 contains 14 residues. Here the CDR3 reads CASGLVGQVSGYTF. CDR3 DNA sequence: TGTGCTAGTGGTTTGGTTGGGCAGGTCTCTGGCTACACCTTC.

A few counts support this clone. Other DNA sequences in the same sample also yield this CDR3. The chain recombines TRBV18 with TRBJ2-2; the D gene could be TRBD1 or TRBD2 (5 bases each). CDR1 is KGHSH, CDR2 LQKENI, per germline. The CDR3 has 13 residues. The V and J ends lost 2 bases and 6 bases respectively, with 7 bases between them. Written as DNA, the CDR3 is TGTGCCAGCTCACCATCGGGGCCCGGGGAGCTGTTTTTT. Translated, it gives CASSPSGPGELFF.

The J gene is TRBJ1-5, the V gene TRBV30, with 7 bases identical to TRBD1. After removal of 3 bases from V and 0 bases from J, the junction contained 5 bases not matched to a gene. Germline CDR1 GTSNPN, CDR2 SVGIG (reference sequence). This CDR3 comprises 15 residues. The CDR3 reads CAWRETGVSNQPQHF. The CDR3 DNA reads as TGTGCCTGGAGGGAAACAGGGGTTAGCAATCAGCCCCAGCATTTT.

This chain links TRBV6-1 with TRBJ2-1; D is undetermined. Trimming stripped 4 bases from V and 0 bases from J, with 10 bases between. Germline CDR1 and CDR2: MNHNS and SASEGT. The CDR3 covers 15 residues. The CDR3 spells CASSVVSNSYNEQFF. Here the CDR3 DNA reads TGTGCCAGCAGTGTAGTCTCTAACTCCTACAATGAGCAGTTCTTC.